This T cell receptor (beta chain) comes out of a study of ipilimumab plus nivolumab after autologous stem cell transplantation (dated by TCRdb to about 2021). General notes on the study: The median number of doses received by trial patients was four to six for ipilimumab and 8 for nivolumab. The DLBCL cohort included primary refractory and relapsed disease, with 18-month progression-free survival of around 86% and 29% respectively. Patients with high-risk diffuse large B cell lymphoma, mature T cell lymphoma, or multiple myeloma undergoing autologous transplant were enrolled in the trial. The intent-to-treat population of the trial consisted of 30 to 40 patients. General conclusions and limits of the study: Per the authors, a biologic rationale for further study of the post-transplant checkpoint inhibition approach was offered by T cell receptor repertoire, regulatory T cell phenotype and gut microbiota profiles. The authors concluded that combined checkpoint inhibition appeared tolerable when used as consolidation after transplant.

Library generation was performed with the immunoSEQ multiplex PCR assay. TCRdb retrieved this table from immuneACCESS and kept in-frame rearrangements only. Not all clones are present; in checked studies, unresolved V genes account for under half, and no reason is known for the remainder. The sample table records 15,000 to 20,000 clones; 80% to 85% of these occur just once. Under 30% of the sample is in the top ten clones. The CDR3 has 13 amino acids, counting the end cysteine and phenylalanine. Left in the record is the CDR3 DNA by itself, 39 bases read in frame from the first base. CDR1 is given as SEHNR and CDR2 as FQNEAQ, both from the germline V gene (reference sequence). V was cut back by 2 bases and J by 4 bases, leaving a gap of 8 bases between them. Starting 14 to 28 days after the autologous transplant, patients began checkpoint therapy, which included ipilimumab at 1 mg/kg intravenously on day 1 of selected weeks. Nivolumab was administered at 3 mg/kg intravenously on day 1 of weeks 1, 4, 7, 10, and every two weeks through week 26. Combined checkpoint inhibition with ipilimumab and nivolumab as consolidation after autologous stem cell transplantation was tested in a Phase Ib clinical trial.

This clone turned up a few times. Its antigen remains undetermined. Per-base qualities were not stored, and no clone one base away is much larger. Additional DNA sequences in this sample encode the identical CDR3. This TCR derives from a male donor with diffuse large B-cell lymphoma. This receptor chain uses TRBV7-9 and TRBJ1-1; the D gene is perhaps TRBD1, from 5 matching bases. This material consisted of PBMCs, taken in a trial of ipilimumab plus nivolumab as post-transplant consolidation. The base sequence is TGTGCCAGCAGCTTATTCGGGGGCACTGAAGCTTTCTTT. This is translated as CASSLFGGTEAFF. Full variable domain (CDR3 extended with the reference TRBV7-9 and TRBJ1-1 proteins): DTGVSQNPRHKITKRGQNVTFRCDPISEHNRLYWYRQTLGQGPEFLTYFQNEAQLEKSRLLSDRFSAERPKGSFSTLEIQRTEQGDSAMYLCASSLFGGTEAFFGQGTRLTVV.